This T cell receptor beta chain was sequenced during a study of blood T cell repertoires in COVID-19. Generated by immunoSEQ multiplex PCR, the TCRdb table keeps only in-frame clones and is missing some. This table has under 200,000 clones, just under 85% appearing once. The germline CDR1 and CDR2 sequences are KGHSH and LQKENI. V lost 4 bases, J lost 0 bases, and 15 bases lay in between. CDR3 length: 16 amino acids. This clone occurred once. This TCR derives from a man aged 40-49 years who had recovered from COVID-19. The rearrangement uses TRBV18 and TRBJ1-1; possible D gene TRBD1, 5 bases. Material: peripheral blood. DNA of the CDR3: TGTGCCAGCTCACGGATCCAGGGTACCATGAACACTGAAGCTTTCTTT. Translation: CASSRIQGTMNTEAFF.